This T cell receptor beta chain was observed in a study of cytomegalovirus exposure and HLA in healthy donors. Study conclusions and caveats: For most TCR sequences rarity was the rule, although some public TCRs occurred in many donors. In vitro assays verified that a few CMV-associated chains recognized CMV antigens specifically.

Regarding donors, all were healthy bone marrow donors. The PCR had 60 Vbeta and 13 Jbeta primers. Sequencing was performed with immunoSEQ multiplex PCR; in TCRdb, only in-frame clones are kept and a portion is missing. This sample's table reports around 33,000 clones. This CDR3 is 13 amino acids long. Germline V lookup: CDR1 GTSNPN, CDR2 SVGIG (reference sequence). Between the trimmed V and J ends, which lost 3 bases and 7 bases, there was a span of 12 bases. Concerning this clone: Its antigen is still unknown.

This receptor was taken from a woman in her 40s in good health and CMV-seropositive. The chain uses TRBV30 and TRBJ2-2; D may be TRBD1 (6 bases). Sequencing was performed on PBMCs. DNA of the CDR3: TGTGCCTGGAGACAGGGAATGAACGGGGAGCTGTTTTTT. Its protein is CAWRQGMNGELFF.